This TCR beta chain was identified in a study of siplizumab effects on memory and regulatory T cells (dated by TCRdb to 2018 to 2020). Some background on the complete study: The study examined how the anti-CD2 antibody siplizumab affects alloreactive T-cell subsets in allogeneic mixed lymphocyte reactions built from human PBMCs.

Library creation used the immunoSEQ multiplex PCR assay. Some 100,000 TCR templates per sample were assayed by the deep sequencing platform. Genomic DNA extracted from sorted T cells was the material used for TCRbeta CDR3 sequencing. Under the source paper's analysis protocol: The R programming language was used for clonal analysis of the TCRbeta CDR3 data. Comparing unstimulated samples against CFSE-low samples taken after the reaction was how alloreactive CD4+ and CD8+ clones were defined. Regulatory or non-regulatory origin was assigned to alloreactive CD4+ clones by matching of sequences to sorted unstimulated Treg and non-Treg repertoires. TCRdb provides this immuneACCESS table in a form limited to in-frame rearrangements. Some clones are lacking; in checked studies, under half of them reflect an unresolved V gene, and why the rest are absent is not known. The V and J calls and the clone size are those of that table, but D and trimming were determined from the DNA. The sample table shows about 110,000 clones, and about nine tenths are seen once. The leading ten clones occupy 1.3% of the sample.

As encoded in the germline V gene (reference sequence), CDR1 is SEHNR while CDR2 is FQNEAQ. V gives up 1 base and J gives up 2 bases, and the segment between their germline ends measures 6 bases. The CDR3 spans 14 residues, from the cysteine through the phenylalanine. This entry keeps only the CDR3 DNA: 42 bases, framed from base 1. Sorted unstimulated T cells, along with proliferating T cells recovered from mixed lymphocyte reactions, underwent TCRbeta CDR3 sequencing. Fresh whole blood from around 11 HLA-typed healthy donors was used to isolate PBMCs. Turning to this clone: The antigen it recognizes is unknown. Per-base qualities were not stored, and no clone one base away is much larger.

Study-wide findings and limitations: Roughly 80-95% of proliferating CD4+ or CD8+ clones could not be assigned a naive or memory phenotype. Siplizumab significantly reduced the cumulative frequency of alloreactive sequences traceable to unstimulated CD4+ memory T cells. Among mappable alloreactive CD4+ clones, the Treg-derived fraction averaged approximately 72% with siplizumab versus around 25% in control reactions. Whether proliferating Tregs from siplizumab cultures actually had suppressive function was not functionally confirmed. Sequences below about 10^-5 frequency were poorly captured, so only a minor fraction of alloreactive clones could be mapped to unstimulated subsets. Unstimulated naive T cells appeared to be more diverse than memory T cells, and naive cells seemed to make a substantial contribution to the alloresponse.

Sequenced sample: CD4+ T cells sorted from blood. The clonotype was recovered from a human donor in good health. The V gene is TRBV7-9 and the J gene is TRBJ1-5, with no D gene named confidently. The CDR3 reads as follows: CASSLVGGNQPQHF. The sequenced DNA is TGTGCCAGCAGCTTAGTCGGGGGCAATCAGCCCCAGCATTTT.